This T cell receptor (beta chain) emerged from a study of T cell repertoires and HLA-DP antigens. Study details: One stimulator alloantigen differed from self by one groove amino acid; the other by ten. Study outcomes and limitations: Naive and memory CD4+ repertoires were not analysed separately.

About this clone itself: Its cognate antigen is unknown.

This CDR3 region has 11 residues. Germline CDR1 and CDR2: DFQATT and SNEGSKA (reference sequence). Trimming removed 1 base from V and 10 bases from J, with 5 bases in between. The protocol was immunoSEQ multiplex PCR, while the TCRdb copy is restricted to in-frame clones and leaves out a portion. This table has around 90,000 clones, 86% appearing once. The sequenced sample consisted of CD4+ T cells from PBMCs. The V and J genes are TRBV20-1 and TRBJ1-6; D is ambiguous. This receptor was identified in a man aged 50-59 years in good health and CMV-seronegative. The CDR3 DNA is TGCAGTGCTAGAGCAGCATCACCCCTCCACTTT. This sequence encodes CSARAASPLHF.